This T cell receptor beta chain was recovered during a study of cytomegalovirus exposure and HLA in healthy donors. Regarding the study as a whole: Across donors, most TCRs were seen rarely, yet some public ones were widespread.

The CDR3 contains 15 residues. V lost 2 bases and J 8 bases, leaving 18 bases between the germline ends. The germline V gene encodes CDR1 SGDLS and CDR2 YYNGEE. Primers included in the PCR were 60 Vbeta and 13 Jbeta primers. Profiled with immunoSEQ multiplex PCR; TCRdb holds only in-frame clones, not every one. This table has 200,000 to 250,000 clones, 85% appearing once. Notes on this clone: As yet, its antigen is unknown.

The clonotype originates from a human donor in good health. The source material was PBMCs. This chain uses TRBV9 with TRBJ2-3; tentatively, D is TRBD2 (5 bases). CDR3: CASSVGAELDGTQYF. The CDR3 DNA is TGTGCCAGCAGCGTGGGAGCGGAGCTGGACGGTACGCAGTATTTT.